The sequence of this TCR beta chain was determined in a study of radiotherapy plus CTLA-4 blockade in lung cancer. Whole-study findings and limits: TCR clones originating in tumors grew in number in blood after radiotherapy plus ipilimumab.

The repertoire was sequenced with immunoSEQ multiplex PCR; TCRdb's copy has only in-frame clones and lacks some. The data show 90,000 to 130,000 clones, more than 75% seen once. This clone was observed once. What it binds is unknown. The CDR3 covers 13 residues. Germline CDR1 is MNHEY and CDR2 is SMNVEV (reference sequence). Trimming pared 5 bases from V and 4 bases from J, leaving 9 bases between. This receptor was identified in a human donor with non-small cell lung cancer that progressed on radiotherapy plus ipilimumab. Some clones in this sample may be carry-over from other donors' samples. This chain uses TRBV27 with TRBJ1-3, with unresolved D. The sample was peripheral blood, taken from a patient treated with radiotherapy plus ipilimumab. The DNA of the CDR3 is TGTGCCAGCAGTACCCTCACGGGAAACACCATATATTTT. Translated, it gives CASSTLTGNTIYF.